The T cell receptor beta chain described here comes from a study of blood T cell repertoires in COVID-19. Whole-study context: Material from acute and convalescent COVID-19 was sourced from the United States, Italy and Spain.

The assay was immunoSEQ multiplex PCR, and TCRdb's table has in-frame clones only and misses some. This table has about 200,000 clones, 90% appearing once. The origin of this receptor is a man aged 50-59 years with acute or convalescent COVID-19. The source material was peripheral blood.

The CDR3 loop is CASSYPVNYGYTF. For the CDR3, the DNA is TGTGCCAGCAGCTACCCGGTTAACTATGGCTACACCTTC. The gene calls are TRBV3-1 (or the pseudogene TRBV3-2) and TRBJ1-2; D gene uncertain. This CDR3 contains 13 residues. Trimming stripped 5 bases from V and 1 base from J, with 8 bases between. From germline, CDR1 is LGHDT and CDR2 YNNKEL (reference sequence).